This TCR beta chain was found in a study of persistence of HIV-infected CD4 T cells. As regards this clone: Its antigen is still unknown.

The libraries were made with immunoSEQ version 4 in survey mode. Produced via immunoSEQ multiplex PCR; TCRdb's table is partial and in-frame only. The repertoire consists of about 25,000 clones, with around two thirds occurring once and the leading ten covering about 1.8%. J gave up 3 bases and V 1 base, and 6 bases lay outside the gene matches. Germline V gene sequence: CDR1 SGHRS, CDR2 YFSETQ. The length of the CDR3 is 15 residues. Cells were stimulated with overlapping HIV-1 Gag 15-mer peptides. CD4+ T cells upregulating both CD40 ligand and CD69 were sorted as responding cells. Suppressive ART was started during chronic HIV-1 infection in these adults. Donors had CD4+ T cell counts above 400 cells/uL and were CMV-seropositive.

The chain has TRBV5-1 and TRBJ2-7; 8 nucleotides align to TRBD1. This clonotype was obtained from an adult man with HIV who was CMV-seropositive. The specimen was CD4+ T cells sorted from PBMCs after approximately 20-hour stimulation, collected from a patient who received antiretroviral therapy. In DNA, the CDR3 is TGCGCCAGCAGCTTGAGGGGACAGGAGGGCTACGAGCAGTACTTC. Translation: CASSLRGQEGYEQYF.